The 32 T cell receptor beta chains presented below share a single source sample, sequenced in a study of T cell repertoires and Cas9 in healthy adults. Generated by immunoSEQ multiplex PCR, the TCRdb table keeps only in-frame clones and is missing some. In the table there are approximately 21,000 clones, more than 90% of which are singletons. The sequenced sample consisted of CD4+ effector T cells (CD127+, CD25-, CD137-, CD154-) from PBMCs; culture status not recorded. All receptors come from a human donor in good health.

This chain uses TRBV6-1 with TRBJ1-4, with a weak D call TRBD1 (6 bases). The CDR3 consists of 15 residues. Trimming cost V 6 bases and J 0 bases, with 11 bases left between them. The V gene's germline CDR1 is MNHNS and CDR2 SASEGT. The CDR3 spells CASRRQVATNEKLFF. The CDR3 DNA sequence: TGTGCCAGCAGACGACAGGTCGCAACTAATGAAAAACTGTTTTTT.

This chain links TRBV27 with TRBJ1-1, with D possibly matching TRBD1 (6 bases). Germline V CDR1 and CDR2: MNHEY, SMNVEV (reference sequence). The V and J ends lost 4 bases and 0 bases respectively, with 18 bases between them. This CDR3 has 17 residues. The CDR3 sequence is CASSSRGAGVLNTEAFF. For the CDR3, the DNA is TGTGCCAGCAGTTCGCGGGGGGCTGGGGTATTGAACACTGAAGCTTTCTTT.

The CDR3 sequence: CASSLRQGLHSPLHF. The DNA for the CDR3 is TGTGCCAGCAGCCTAAGACAGGGGCTGCATTCACCCCTCCACTTT. The J gene is TRBJ1-6, the V gene TRBV28; 8 bases match TRBD1. The V segment lost 6 bases and the J segment 8 bases; nucleotides outside the gene matches: 9. The CDR3 totals 15 residues. From germline, CDR1 is MDHEN and CDR2 SYDVKM.

This chain links TRBV6-5 with TRBJ1-5; TRBD1 aligns across 8 bases. The CDR3 runs 14 residues. Looked up from germline, CDR1 is MNHEY and CDR2 is SVGAGI. Losses at the gene ends were 6 bases for V and 6 bases for J; bases not matched to a gene: 7. The CDR3 bases are TGTGCCAGCAGCCCCGACAGGGGAAGTCAGCCCCAGCATTTT. This gives the protein CASSPDRGSQPQHF.

The chain links TRBV6-1 to TRBJ1-4; D gene uncertain. The V gene's germline CDR1 is MNHNS and CDR2 SASEGT. Trimming pared 0 bases from V and 8 bases from J, leaving 13 bases between. The CDR3 extends over 15 amino acids. CDR3 nucleotides: TGTGCCAGCAGTGAAGCATCAAATTTGCAAGAAAAACTGTTTTTT. Its protein is CASSEASNLQEKLFF.

This clone was seen a handful of times. The J gene is TRBJ1-5, the V gene TRBV2, with 12 bases that match TRBD1. Germline V gene lookup returns CDR1 SNHLY and CDR2 FYNNEI. Losses at the gene ends were 6 bases for V and 7 bases for J; bases not matched to a gene: 4. The CDR3 has 14 residues. CDR3 sequence reads: CASSWDRGHQPQHF. DNA for the CDR3: TGTGCCAGCAGCTGGGACAGGGGGCACCAGCCCCAGCATTTT.

The genes are TRBV7-2 and TRBJ1-1; no clear D. Germline CDR1 reads SGHTA; CDR2 reads FQGNSA. V was pared by 1 base and J by 7 bases, with 10 bases between. This CDR3 has 13 amino acids. The CDR3 DNA reads as TGTGCCAGCAGCTTAGAGAACGGTATTGAAGCTTTCTTT. Its protein product is CASSLENGIEAFF.

This clone was picked up one time. V and J are TRBV27 and TRBJ2-1; no firm D call. V was pared by 6 bases and J by 5 bases, with 14 bases between. The length of the CDR3 is 14 residues. CDR1 MNHEY and CDR2 SMNVEV come from the germline V gene (reference sequence). The CDR3 region has the DNA TGTGCCAGCAGACCCAGCTACGCGGACAATGAGCAGTTCTTC. Protein product: CASRPSYADNEQFF.

The rearrangement joins TRBV19 to TRBJ1-1; the D is unclear. V was clipped by 1 base and J by 0 bases, with 9 bases between them. CDR3 length: 15 residues. Germline V CDR1 and CDR2: LNHDA, SQIVND (reference sequence). CDR3 sequence reads: CASSIGVGVNTEAFF. For the CDR3, the DNA is TGTGCCAGTAGTATAGGAGTCGGGGTGAACACTGAAGCTTTCTTT.

This chain links TRBV5-6 with TRBJ2-2, with a weak D call TRBD2 (6 bases). Germline CDR1 and CDR2: SGHDT and YYEEEE. This CDR3 is built from 15 residues. V lost 9 bases and J 7 bases, leaving 22 bases between the germline ends. CDR3 sequence (DNA): TGTGCCACCATAAAGAGGGCGGGGTCCGACGGGGAGCTGTTTTTT. It yields the protein CATIKRAGSDGELFF.

The rearrangement joins TRBV27 to TRBJ1-5; the D gene is possibly TRBD1 (6 bases). Germline loops: CDR1 MNHEY, CDR2 SMNVEV (reference sequence). Between the trimmed V and J ends, which lost 3 bases and 3 bases, there was a span of 9 bases. The CDR3 is made up of 14 amino acids. The DNA of the CDR3 is TGTGCCAGCAGTTTCACAGGGATCAATCAGCCCCAGCATTTT. Protein: CASSFTGINQPQHF.

The rearrangement links TRBV5-1 to TRBJ2-7; 7 bases match TRBD2. V lost 2 bases, J lost 0 bases, and 5 bases stayed unmatched. The CDR3 runs to 15 residues. Germline values: CDR1 SGHRS, CDR2 YFSETQ. The CDR3 sequence is CASSFGTTGSYEQYF. The CDR3 DNA reads TGCGCCAGCAGCTTCGGGACTACGGGCTCCTACGAGCAGTACTTC.

The chain employs TRBV18 and TRBJ2-3; tentative D call: TRBD1 (5 bases). The CDR3 is 15 amino acids. Trimming left V 3 bases short and J 0 bases short, with 10 bases between. CDR1 and CDR2 from the germline V gene are KGHSH and LQKENI. The CDR3 region is CASSPSDRSTDTQYF. The CDR3 region has the DNA TGTGCCAGCTCACCGAGCGACAGAAGCACAGATACGCAGTATTTT.

The genes are TRBV5-4 and TRBJ2-1; 9 nucleotides match TRBD2. The V and J ends lost 6 bases and 8 bases, in that order; junction bases with no gene match: 12. CDR1 and CDR2 from the germline V gene are SGHNT and YYREEE (reference sequence). The CDR3 is made up of 15 amino acids. CDR3 nucleotides: TGTGCCAGCATCCCCGGCGGGGGGGGGAGAGATGAGCAGTTCTTC. Translated, it gives CASIPGGGGRDEQFF.

This clone was observed once. CDR3 sequence (DNA): TGTGCCAGCAGCAAATCACAGGGGACCGAGCAGTACTTC. It is translated as CASSKSQGTEQYF. The chain uses TRBV11-3 and TRBJ2-7; TRBD1 matches at 7 bases. CDR1 is SGHNT, CDR2 YENEEA, per germline. This CDR3 region has 13 residues. V was pared by 5 bases and J by 6 bases, with 7 bases of the junction left unmatched.

CDR3 loop: CATSRGDRGAYEQYF. DNA for the CDR3: TGTGCCACCAGCAGAGGTGACAGGGGAGCCTACGAGCAGTACTTC. The chain carries TRBV15 and TRBJ2-7; 8 positions agree with TRBD1. The germline V gene encodes CDR1 LNHNV and CDR2 YYDKDF (reference sequence). CDR3 length: 15 residues. The J segment lost 2 bases and the V segment lost 1 base, leaving 4 bases of the junction unmatched.

The chain recombines TRBV27 with TRBJ2-5; possibly TRBD1 for D (6 bases). The CDR3 totals 14 residues. V lost 0 bases and J lost 5, with 10 bases in between. Germline lookup yields CDR1 MNHEY and CDR2 SMNVEV (reference sequence). The CDR3 spells CASSLSGRGETQYF. The CDR3 bases are TGTGCCAGCAGTTTATCTGGCAGGGGTGAGACCCAGTACTTC.

Comments on this clone: Other DNA sequences of this sample code for an identical CDR3. The chain employs TRBV5-6 and TRBJ1-1; no reliable D call. CDR1 and CDR2 from the germline V gene are SGHDT and YYEEEE. V was cut by 0 bases and J by 3 bases, with 6 bases left in between. The CDR3 loop spans 13 amino acids. CDR3 sequence (DNA): TGTGCCAGCAGCTTGGAACGAGACACTGAAGCTTTCTTT. It codes for CASSLERDTEAFF.

DNA for the CDR3: TGTGCCAGCAGCTTGGTGGGGGACTATGGCTACACCTTC. It yields the protein CASSLVGDYGYTF. The genes are TRBV5-5 and TRBJ1-2; maybe TRBD1 (5 bases). CDR1 and CDR2 (germline): SGHKS, YYEKEE (reference sequence). The CDR3 is 13 residues long. V gave up 0 bases and J gave up 3 bases, with 6 bases separating them.

V is TRBV7-6 and J is TRBJ2-5; TRBD1 agrees at 8 bases. Germline CDR1 SGHVS, CDR2 FNYEAQ. The V gene end was trimmed by 1 base and the J gene end by 4 bases; junction bases not matched to a gene: 5. The CDR3 contains 15 residues. CDR3 loop: CASSLEQGAGETQYF. In DNA form, the CDR3 reads TGTGCCAGCAGCTTAGAGCAGGGGGCTGGAGAGACCCAGTACTTC.

This clone showed up just a few times. The V gene is TRBV11-2, the J gene TRBJ1-3; 7 bases fit TRBD1. V lost 5 bases and J lost 2; bases outside the gene matches: 9. Germline V lookup: CDR1 SGHAT, CDR2 FQNNGV. The CDR3 is 16 amino acids. The CDR3 spells CASSIGPGTAGNTIYF. CDR3 nucleotides: TGTGCCAGCAGCATAGGACCCGGGACAGCTGGAAACACCATATATTTT.

The V gene is TRBV6-6, the J gene TRBJ1-6; no clear D gene. Germline V CDR1 and CDR2: MNHNY, SVGAGI (reference sequence). Trimming removed 2 bases at V and 3 bases at J, with 11 bases between. The CDR3 has 16 residues. The CDR3 reads CASSYTKTGYNSPLHF. CDR3 nucleotide sequence: TGTGCCAGCAGTTACACTAAGACCGGCTATAATTCACCCCTCCACTTT.

On this clone: Other DNA variants within this sample encode the same CDR3. This chain uses TRBV5-1 with TRBJ2-6; D not resolved. Trimming shortened V by 0 bases and J by 1 base, and 5 bases separated the two germline ends. Germline-derived CDR1 and CDR2 are SGHRS and YFSETQ. The CDR3 sequence is 15 residues long. CDR3 DNA: TGCGCCAGCAGCTTGGAGGGATCTGGGGCCAACGTCCTGACTTTC. This translates into CASSLEGSGANVLTF.

The V gene is TRBV30, the J gene TRBJ2-1; D remains ambiguous. The germline V and J ends were trimmed by 1 base and 8 bases, with 6 bases remaining between them. CDR1 is GTSNPN, CDR2 SVGIG, per germline (reference sequence). This CDR3 comprises 11 residues. The CDR3 loop is CAWSANDEQFF. The CDR3 nucleotides are TGTGCCTGGAGTGCTAACGATGAGCAGTTCTTC.

The J gene is TRBJ1-5, the V gene TRBV6-5, with D unclear. V lost 2 bases to trimming and J lost 5 bases, with 10 bases between them. Germline CDR1 reads MNHEY; CDR2 reads SVGAGI. CDR3 length: 14 amino acids. The CDR3 reads CASSYASLDQPQHF. DNA for the CDR3: TGTGCCAGCAGTTACGCCAGCCTCGATCAGCCCCAGCATTTT.

The chain links TRBV27 to TRBJ2-5; TRBD2 agrees at 8 bases. From germline, CDR1 is MNHEY and CDR2 SMNVEV (reference sequence). This CDR3 is 14 amino acids long. Trimming removed 5 bases from V and 7 bases from J; junction bases left unmatched: 9. The CDR3 protein is CASSQGTSSGTQYF. CDR3 DNA: TGTGCCAGCAGTCAAGGGACTAGTTCCGGGACCCAGTACTTC.

The chain employs TRBV7-9 and TRBJ1-6, with D unresolved. This CDR3 is built from 14 residues. Germline loops: CDR1 SEHNR, CDR2 FQNEAQ (reference sequence). Trimming took off 6 bases at V and 7 bases at J, with 13 bases between the two ends. CDR3 sequence (DNA): TGTGCCAGCAGGGATGGCAGAAAAAATTCACCCCTCCACTTT. It yields the protein CASRDGRKNSPLHF.

The chain uses TRBV6-5 and TRBJ2-4; perhaps TRBD2 as D (6 bases). The CDR3 contains 15 residues. Trimming took 3 bases from V and 3 from J, leaving 12 bases between them. Germline V gene data show CDR1 as MNHEY and CDR2 as SVGAGI. The CDR3 sequence: CASSYPGRGKNIQYF. The DNA of the CDR3 is TGTGCCAGCAGTTATCCAGGGCGGGGCAAAAACATTCAGTACTTC.

This rearrangement joins TRBV6-6 to TRBJ2-3; weak D call: TRBD2 (6 bases). The CDR3 runs to 16 residues. Germline V gives CDR1 MNHNY, CDR2 SVGAGI (reference sequence). V dropped 2 bases and J dropped 0 bases, with 12 bases sitting between them. The CDR3 bases are TGTGCCAGCAGTTACGCTAGCGATCCTAGCACAGATACGCAGTATTTT. This gives the protein CASSYASDPSTDTQYF.

The rearrangement links TRBV7-6 to TRBJ1-1; TRBD1 might be the D (5 bases). CDR1 and CDR2 (germline): SGHVS, FNYEAQ. CDR3 length equals 15 residues. Trimming left V 3 bases short and J 4 bases short, with 15 bases between. CDR3 residues: CASSLFGEGATEAFF. For the CDR3, the DNA is TGTGCCAGCAGCTTGTTCGGGGAAGGGGCCACTGAAGCTTTCTTT.

The V gene is TRBV5-1, the J gene TRBJ2-7; 9 bases are a match to TRBD1. From germline, CDR1 is SGHRS and CDR2 YFSETQ. J lost 1 base, V lost 5 bases, and 7 bases had no gene match. CDR3 length: 15 amino acids. The CDR3 region is CASSRGQGRSYEQYF. The CDR3 nucleotides read TGCGCCAGCAGTCGGGGACAGGGAAGATCCTACGAGCAGTACTTC. Full variable domain (outside the CDR3, taken from reference TRBV5-1 and TRBJ2-7): KAGVTQTPRYLIKTRGQQVTLSCSPISGHRSVSWYQQTPGQGLQFLFEYFSETQRNKGNFPGRFSGRQFSNSRSEMNVSTLELGDSALYLCASSRGQGRSYEQYFGPGTRLTVT.

The chain carries TRBV7-2 and TRBJ2-2; D is possibly TRBD1 or TRBD2 (7 bases each). The CDR3 has 14 residues. Germline V gene sequence: CDR1 SGHTA, CDR2 FQGNSA. V lost 6 bases to trimming and J lost 5 bases, with 13 bases between them. This chain's CDR3 is CASRGGGWTGELFF. DNA of the CDR3: TGTGCCAGCAGGGGAGGGGGCTGGACCGGGGAGCTGTTTTTT.